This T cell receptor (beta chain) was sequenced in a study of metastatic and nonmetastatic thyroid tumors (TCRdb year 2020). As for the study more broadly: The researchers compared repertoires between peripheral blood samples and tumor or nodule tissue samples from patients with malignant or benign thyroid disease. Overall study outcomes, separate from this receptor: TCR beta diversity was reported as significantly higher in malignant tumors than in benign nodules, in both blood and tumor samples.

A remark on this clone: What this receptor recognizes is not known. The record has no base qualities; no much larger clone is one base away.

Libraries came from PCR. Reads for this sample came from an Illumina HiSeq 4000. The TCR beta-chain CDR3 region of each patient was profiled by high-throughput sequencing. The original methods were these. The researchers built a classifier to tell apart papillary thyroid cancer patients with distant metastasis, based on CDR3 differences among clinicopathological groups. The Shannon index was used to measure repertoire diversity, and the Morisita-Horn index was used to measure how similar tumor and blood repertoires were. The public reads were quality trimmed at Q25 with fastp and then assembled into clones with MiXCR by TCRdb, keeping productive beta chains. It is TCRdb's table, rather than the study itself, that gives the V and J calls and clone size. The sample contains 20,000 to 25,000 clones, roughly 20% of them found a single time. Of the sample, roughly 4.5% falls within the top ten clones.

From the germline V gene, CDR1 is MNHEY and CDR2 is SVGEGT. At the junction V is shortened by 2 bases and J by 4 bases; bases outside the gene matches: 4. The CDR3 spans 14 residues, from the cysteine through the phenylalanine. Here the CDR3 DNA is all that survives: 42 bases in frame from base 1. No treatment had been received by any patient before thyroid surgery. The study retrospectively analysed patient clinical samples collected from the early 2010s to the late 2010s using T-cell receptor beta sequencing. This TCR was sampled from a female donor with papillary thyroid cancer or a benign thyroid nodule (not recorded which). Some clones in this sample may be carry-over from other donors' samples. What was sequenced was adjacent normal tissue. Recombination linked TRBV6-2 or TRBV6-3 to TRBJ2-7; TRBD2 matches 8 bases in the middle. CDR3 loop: CASSYVSGGYEQYF. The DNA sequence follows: TGTGCCAGCAGTTACGTATCGGGAGGGTACGAGCAGTACTTC.